This record concerns one T cell receptor beta chain sequence. This clone is a singleton in its sample. What this receptor recognizes is not known. No much larger clone is present one base from it, and per-base qualities are unavailable. TCRbeta CDR3 regions were amplified from genomic DNA by means of the immunoSEQ Assay, a bias-controlled multiplex PCR. In the source study's methods: The number of nucleated cells in each sample was estimated from the amplification of reference gene primers within the assay. To quantify the absolute abundance of each unique TCRbeta CDR3 rearrangement, sequence reads were collapsed and filtered. Productive Simpson clonality was computed per sample as the square root of Simpson's diversity index over productive rearrangements. TCRdb mirrors the immuneACCESS table, restricted to in-frame sequences. Some clones are absent from its copies; in checked studies, under half trace to an unresolved V gene, and the reason for the others is unknown. V, J and clone size were drawn from that table, and D and trimming were deduced from the DNA. This sample comprises 130,000 or so clones, approximately 90% of them detected only once. More than 15% of the sample is taken by the ten largest.

V has 3 bases trimmed and J has 0 bases trimmed; junction bases matching no gene number 1. CDR1 SGDLS and CDR2 YYNGEE are derived from the germline V gene. The CDR3 sequence holds 15 residues, the cysteine and phenylalanine included. Just CDR3 DNA is preserved here, 45 bases in frame from base 1. This sample stems from a study of blood T cell repertoires in COVID-19 (dated by TCRdb to 2018 to 2021). For context, the study as a whole: Collaborator samples came from the United States, Italy and Spain and covered acute and convalescent phases of COVID-19. The prospective study material was composed of cDNA or gDNA derived from T cells, B-cell-depleted T cells, or PBMCs. Deeply sampled blood TCRbeta repertoires from subjects exposed to, actively infected with, or recovered from COVID-19 were included in the dataset. The repertoires were released in a freely available public database intended as a resource for research on the immune response to SARS-CoV-2. Samples were obtained from the ongoing ImmuneRACE study (first 160 participants) and from over a thousand subjects provided by 6 global collaborators. A de-identified subject ID, COVID-19 status, age in years and sex were almost always included in the sample metadata. Where HLA class I and class II types were available, the types were taken from metadata supplied by the sample provider, not from assay-based typing.

Overall results and qualifications from the work: The amount of clinical and demographic metadata varied by source and participant and was provided uncurated.

Whole blood was collected in K2EDTA tubes by collaborating institutions according to the institutions' own protocols. Collaborator samples were shipped for TCRbeta analysis as frozen whole blood, isolated PBMCs, or DNA extracted from either sample type. The sample taken for sequencing was peripheral blood. Here the chain combines TRBV9 and TRBJ2-2, and TRBD1 aligns with 8 junction nucleotides. The TCR originated in a man aged 50-59 years with active or convalescent COVID-19. The CDR3 reads as follows: CASSEQGANTGELFF. The DNA reads TGTGCCAGCAGCGAACAGGGGGCGAACACCGGGGAGCTGTTTTTT. The entire variable domain, with the stretches around the CDR3 drawn from the reference TRBV9 and TRBJ2-2 proteins, is DSGVTQTPKHLITATGQRVTLRCSPRSGDLSVYWYQQSLDQGLQFLIQYYNGEERAKGNILERFSAQQFPDLHSELNLSSLELGDSALYFCASSEQGANTGELFFGEGSRLTVL.